Below, 29 T cell receptor beta chains from the same sample are listed, as sequenced in a study of shared clonotypes between healthy human individuals. Only in-frame clones appear in the TCRdb table, and some are missing; sequencing was by immunoSEQ multiplex PCR. This sample carries approximately 1,500,000 clones, more than 95% of them seen once, and the ten largest clones take approximately 1%. Sequencing used naive CD4+ T cells sorted from blood. Noted subset: CD45RA+ positively selected. The receptor set was obtained from a man aged 30 to 45 in good health.

This clone has just one count. The chain employs TRBV29-1 and TRBJ2-7; D might be TRBD2 (5 bases). V was pared by 5 bases and J by 4 bases, with 21 bases between. This CDR3 has 15 amino acids. Germline loops: CDR1 SQVTM, CDR2 ANQGSEA. CDR3 coding DNA: TGCAGCGTTAGACTACCAAGTCAGACCACATACGAGCAGTACTTC. It codes for CSVRLPSQTTYEQYF.

This chain joins TRBV7-9 and TRBJ2-7; D possibly corresponds to TRBD2 (5 bases). Germline CDR1 is SEHNR and CDR2 is FQNEAQ (reference sequence). The CDR3 contains 14 residues. V lost 5 bases and J 3 bases, leaving 14 bases between the germline ends. The CDR3 sequence is CASSSGRGLYEQYF. CDR3 nucleotide sequence: TGTGCCAGCAGCAGCGGTCGAGGGCTCTACGAGCAGTACTTC.

This rearrangement joins TRBV9 to TRBJ2-1; D is perhaps TRBD1 or TRBD2 (5 bases each). Trimming cost V 0 bases and J 7 bases, with 17 bases left between them. From germline, CDR1 is SGDLS and CDR2 YYNGEE. The CDR3 consists of 16 residues. The CDR3 DNA sequence: TGTGCCAGCAGCGTAGGTGGGACGGTTGGTGTTAATGAGCAGTTCTTC. Translation: CASSVGGTVGVNEQFF. The entire variable domain, with the rest obtained from reference TRBV9 and TRBJ2-1, is as follows: DSGVTQTPKHLITATGQRVTLRCSPRSGDLSVYWYQQSLDQGLQFLIQYYNGEERAKGNILERFSAQQFPDLHSELNLSSLELGDSALYFCASSVGGTVGVNEQFFGPGTRLTVL.

The V gene is TRBV5-1, the J gene TRBJ2-7; TRBD1 matches at 7 bases. The junction had 3 bases not matched to a gene; V was cut back by 3 bases and J by 3 bases. The CDR3 contains 13 residues. Germline V gives CDR1 SGHRS, CDR2 YFSETQ. The CDR3 nucleotides read TGCGCCAGCAGCTGGGACAGCAGCTACGAGCAGTACTTC. This gives the protein CASSWDSSYEQYF.

The rearrangement uses TRBV5-1 and TRBJ1-2; weak D call: TRBD1 (6 bases). The length of the CDR3 is 22 residues. Per the germline V gene, CDR1 is SGHRS and CDR2 is YFSETQ. V was shortened by 9 bases and J by 0 bases, with 39 bases between the two germline ends. In DNA, the CDR3 is TGCGCCAAGGATGGGAGGACGTGGGGGCTTCCGGATGTCCCCCCAACTAACTATGGCTACACCTTC. This translates into CAKDGRTWGLPDVPPTNYGYTF.

The chain uses TRBV7-9 and TRBJ1-3; 7 positions match TRBD1. V lost 4 bases and J lost 0; bases outside the gene matches: 9. Germline lookup yields CDR1 SEHNR and CDR2 FQNEAQ (reference sequence). This CDR3 spans 17 amino acids. The CDR3 region is CASSSRQGANSGNTIYF. In DNA, the CDR3 is TGTGCCAGCAGCTCTAGACAGGGCGCCAACTCTGGAAACACCATATATTTT. Complete variable domain (other parts from reference TRBV7-9 and TRBJ1-3): DTGVSQNPRHKITKRGQNVTFRCDPISEHNRLYWYRQTLGQGPEFLTYFQNEAQLEKSRLLSDRFSAERPKGSFSTLEIQRTEQGDSAMYLCASSSRQGANSGNTIYFGEGSWLTVV.

The genes are TRBV30 and TRBJ2-7; 8 bases map to TRBD1. After removal of 0 bases from V and 4 bases from J, the junction contained 8 bases not matched to a gene. The CDR3 has 15 amino acids. Germline lookup yields CDR1 GTSNPN and CDR2 SVGIG (reference sequence). This CDR3 reads CAWSVFGQGAYEQYF. The CDR3 DNA is TGTGCCTGGAGTGTATTCGGCCAGGGGGCGTACGAGCAGTACTTC.

As regards this clone: Other DNA sequences of this sample code for an identical CDR3. This sequence joins TRBV7-2 and TRBJ2-7; a possible D gene is TRBD1 (6 bases). Germline lookup yields CDR1 SGHTA and CDR2 FQGNSA. V was clipped by 4 bases and J by 4 bases, with 8 bases between them. The CDR3 is 12 amino acids. Here the CDR3 DNA reads TGTGCCAGCAGCTCGACAGGTTACGAGCAGTACTTC. It specifies CASSSTGYEQYF.

This chain uses TRBV7-4 with TRBJ2-7, with TRBD1 identical over 11 bases. CDR3 size: 15 residues. Germline values: CDR1 SGHVT, CDR2 SQSDAQ. V lost 6 bases, J lost 4 bases, and 8 bases stayed unmatched. The chain's CDR3 is CASRTRDRGKYEQYF. CDR3 nucleotide sequence: TGTGCCAGCAGAACCCGGGACAGGGGGAAATACGAGCAGTACTTC. The full variable domain, with the rest looked up from reference TRBV7-4 and TRBJ2-7, is GAGVSQSPRYKVAKRGRDVALRCDSISGHVTLYWYRQTLGQGSEVLTYSQSDAQRDKSGRPSGRFSAERPERSVSTLKIQRTEQGDSAVYLCASRTRDRGKYEQYFGPGTRLTVT.

CDR3 region: CASSTRGYNEQYF. In DNA, the CDR3 is TGTGCCAGTAGCACCAGGGGGTACAACGAGCAGTACTTC. The chain has TRBV19 and TRBJ2-7; 7 bases are shared with TRBD1. The CDR3 length is 13 residues. Germline V CDR1 and CDR2: LNHDA, SQIVND (reference sequence). V shed 6 bases, J shed 5 bases, and the junction held 7 bases outside the gene matches.

V and J are TRBV7-9 and TRBJ2-1; 8 nucleotides match TRBD2. Germline-derived CDR1 and CDR2 are SEHNR and FQNEAQ (reference sequence). V dropped 5 bases and J dropped 4; count of bases not matched to a gene: 7. The CDR3 is 15 residues long. For the CDR3, the DNA is TGTGCCAGCAGCCCCAGCGGGAGTAAGTACAATGAGCAGTTCTTC. This codes for CASSPSGSKYNEQFF.

The chain joins TRBV7-9 to TRBJ2-1; D remains unclear. Trimming shortened V by 5 bases and J by 3 bases, and 20 bases separated the two germline ends. Per the germline V gene, CDR1 is SEHNR and CDR2 is FQNEAQ (reference sequence). This CDR3 spans 17 amino acids. CDR3 DNA: TGTGCCAGCAGCCCACACTTCGCGCGGCGGAACTACAATGAGCAGTTCTTC. This encodes CASSPHFARRNYNEQFF.

This chain connects TRBV6-6 to TRBJ2-1; possible D gene TRBD1, 5 bases. The CDR3 covers 15 residues. Per germline, CDR1 MNHNY and CDR2 SVGAGI (reference sequence). V was cut by 6 bases and J by 4 bases, with 16 bases left in between. CDR3 residues: CASRPPLGRYNEQFF. The CDR3 DNA sequence: TGTGCCAGCAGACCCCCTTTGGGGCGATACAATGAGCAGTTCTTC.

The chain carries TRBV11-3 and TRBJ1-2; D possibly corresponds to TRBD1 (5 bases). With 5 bases removed from V and 6 bases from J, the gap between germline ends came to 10 bases. Germline loops: CDR1 SGHNT, CDR2 YENEEA. The CDR3 is 12 residues long. CDR3 sequence reads: CASSPDKHGYTF. CDR3 nucleotide sequence: TGTGCCAGCAGCCCGGACAAGCATGGCTACACCTTC.

This rearrangement joins TRBV9 to TRBJ1-1; 9 nucleotides align to TRBD1. Germline CDR1 reads SGDLS; CDR2 reads YYNGEE. CDR3 length: 17 residues. J lost 4 bases, V lost 3 bases, and 13 bases had no gene match. In nucleotides, the CDR3 is TGTGCCAGCAGCGATTGGGACAGGGAAAGAGAAGGCACTGAAGCTTTCTTT. This gives the protein CASSDWDREREGTEAFF.

On this clone: This same CDR3 is encoded by further DNA sequences in the sample. The chain joins TRBV6-5 to TRBJ1-2; D gene uncertain. This CDR3 has 13 amino acids. V gave up 3 bases and J gave up 2 bases, with 7 bases separating them. Germline lookup yields CDR1 MNHEY and CDR2 SVGAGI. CDR3 coding DNA: TGTGCCAGCAGTTATGGCGGGAACTATGGCTACACCTTC. It codes for CASSYGGNYGYTF.

The V gene is TRBV19, the J gene TRBJ1-1; D is perhaps TRBD1 (6 bases). Germline lookup yields CDR1 LNHDA and CDR2 SQIVND (reference sequence). The CDR3 spans 16 residues. V was cut by 1 base and J by 1 base, with 13 bases left in between. The CDR3 DNA reads as TGTGCCAGTAGTATAGGTCGGCGGGGGCAGAACACTGAAGCTTTCTTT. This codes for CASSIGRRGQNTEAFF.

J is TRBJ2-3 and V is TRBV5-4, with TRBD2 as a possible D gene (6 bases). The V end lost 7 bases, the J end lost 4 bases, and 19 bases lay between the germline ends. The germline CDR1 and CDR2 sequences are SGHNT and YYREEE (reference sequence). CDR3 length: 15 amino acids. The CDR3 loop is CASPGGTDMSDTQYF. Written as DNA, the CDR3 is TGTGCCAGCCCTGGCGGGACCGACATGTCAGATACGCAGTATTTT.

There are a few counts of this clone. The chain is built from TRBV6-5 and TRBJ2-7, with D tentatively TRBD2 (6 bases). Germline V CDR1 and CDR2: MNHEY, SVGAGI. This CDR3 comprises 15 residues. The ends were cut back, 2 bases at V and 5 bases at J, with 16 bases in the middle. CDR3 nucleotide sequence: TGTGCCAGCAGTTACCTTGGGACTTCCGTCGACGAGCAGTACTTC. This encodes CASSYLGTSVDEQYF.

The genes are TRBV6-4 and TRBJ1-5; 7 positions agree with TRBD1. This CDR3 comprises 15 residues. J gave up 5 bases and V 0 bases, and 4 bases lay outside the gene matches. Germline assignment: CDR1 MRHNA and CDR2 SNTAGT. CDR3 in DNA: TGTGCCAGCAGTGACTCGAAAGGGGGCTATCAGCCCCAGCATTTT. Amino acid sequence: CASSDSKGGYQPQHF.

The chain recombines TRBV10-3 with TRBJ2-1; maybe TRBD2 (5 bases). This CDR3 region has 16 residues. The V and J ends lost 0 bases and 0 bases respectively, with 9 bases between them. The germline V gene has CDR1 ENHRY and CDR2 SYGVKD. CDR3 amino acids: CAISESPGSSYNEQFF. The CDR3 nucleotides read TGTGCCATCAGTGAGTCGCCGGGATCCTCCTACAATGAGCAGTTCTTC.

The chain is built from TRBV19 and TRBJ2-7; TRBD1 or TRBD2 may be the D gene (5 bases each). CDR3 length: 14 residues. Trimming pared 3 bases from V and 3 bases from J, leaving 12 bases between. Germline assignment: CDR1 LNHDA and CDR2 SQIVND (reference sequence). CDR3 DNA: TGTGCCAGTAGTATCGCAGGGAGTCGCTACGAGCAGTACTTC. This encodes CASSIAGSRYEQYF.

The rearrangement joins TRBV7-2 to TRBJ1-5; possibly TRBD1 for D (5 bases). The CDR3 totals 14 residues. V was cut by 5 bases and J by 7 bases, with 15 bases left in between. The germline CDR1 and CDR2 sequences are SGHTA and FQGNSA. CDR3 region: CASSKRTGVQPQHF. The CDR3 DNA is TGTGCCAGCAGCAAGAGAACGGGGGTCCAGCCCCAGCATTTT.

This chain uses TRBV5-1 with TRBJ2-3; D remains unclear. The germline V and J ends were trimmed by 5 bases and 2 bases, with 12 bases remaining between them. The CDR3 is made up of 14 amino acids. Germline-derived CDR1 and CDR2 are SGHRS and YFSETQ. CDR3 sequence (DNA): TGCGCCAGCAGAGTGACACCCAACACAGATACGCAGTATTTT. It translates to CASRVTPNTDTQYF. Full variable domain (rest looked up from reference TRBV5-1 and TRBJ2-3): KAGVTQTPRYLIKTRGQQVTLSCSPISGHRSVSWYQQTPGQGLQFLFEYFSETQRNKGNFPGRFSGRQFSNSRSEMNVSTLELGDSALYLCASRVTPNTDTQYFGPGTRLTVL.

This chain links TRBV28 with TRBJ1-1; D is perhaps TRBD1 (5 bases). The CDR3 has 13 residues. Looked up from germline, CDR1 is MDHEN and CDR2 is SYDVKM. V was cut by 2 bases and J by 5 bases, with 9 bases left in between. CDR3 residues: CASSLPGLTEAFF. The CDR3 DNA reads TGTGCCAGCAGTTTACCAGGGTTGACTGAAGCTTTCTTT.

In regard to this clone: Germline is not matched at one junction end, which may reflect a read error. V and J are TRBV6-1 and TRBJ2-5, with 8 nucleotides matching TRBD2. CDR1 and CDR2 from the germline V gene are MNHNS and SASEGT. This CDR3 contains 11 residues. CDR3 nucleotides: TGTGCCAGCAACATACCGGGACTAGTGGACTTC. This encodes CASNIPGLVDF.

This rearrangement joins TRBV14 to TRBJ2-1; 8 nucleotides agree with TRBD2. The CDR3 spans 15 residues. Germline V gives CDR1 SGHDN, CDR2 FVKESK. J lost 4 bases, V lost 2 bases, and 4 bases had no gene match. Here the CDR3 DNA reads TGTGCCAGCAGCCAACTAGCGGGCAATTACAATGAGCAGTTCTTC. The encoded protein is CASSQLAGNYNEQFF.

The chain is built from TRBV2 and TRBJ2-7; no definite D call. The CDR3 runs to 11 residues. Germline CDR1 SNHLY, CDR2 FYNNEI. V was shortened by 4 bases and J by 7 bases, with 8 bases between the two germline ends. The CDR3 nucleotides are TGTGCCAGCAGTGGGTTCGGGGAGCAGTACTTC. Translated, it gives CASSGFGEQYF.

The chain links TRBV6-1 to TRBJ2-2; weak D call: TRBD2 (6 bases). Looked up from germline, CDR1 is MNHNS and CDR2 is SASEGT. Trimming took off 10 bases at V and 6 bases at J, with 18 bases between the two ends. The CDR3 runs to 14 residues. The CDR3 is CAIQLLTSPGELFF. As DNA, the CDR3 is TGTGCCATACAACTCCTGACTAGTCCCGGGGAGCTGTTTTTT.